The next 18 T cell receptor beta chains were all read from a single sample in a study of CD8 T cells in Susac syndrome. Reverse transcription of roughly 0.5 to 1 ug RNA used random hexamers. MiXCR, applied by TCRdb to the immunoSEQ multiplex PCR reads, yields one record per CDR3 protein. The sample lists 150,000 to 200,000 distinct CDR3 sequences; about 95% were seen once. The specimen was CD8+ T cells from PBMCs. The receptor source for this set is a human donor with multiple sclerosis.

The chain joins TRBV12-5 to TRBJ2-3, with no clear D. The CDR3 covers 16 residues. V was cut by 7 bases and J by 3 bases, with 20 bases left in between. Germline V lookup: CDR1 LGHNT, CDR2 FRNRAP. CDR3 DNA sequence: TGTGCTAGTGCCCTGACCGCCACTCCAGTGACAGATACGCAGTATTTT. The encoded protein is CASALTATPVTDTQYF.

V is TRBV6-1 and J is TRBJ2-3; a possible D gene is TRBD2 (6 bases). Germline loops: CDR1 MNHNS, CDR2 SASEGT. The CDR3 runs 17 residues. Deletions cut 5 bases from V and 0 bases from J, with 18 bases between. CDR3 sequence reads: CASSPRLVTTSTDTQYF. CDR3 DNA sequence: TGTGCCAGCAGTCCGAGACTAGTTACGACGAGCACAGATACGCAGTATTTT.

The V call is TRBV5-6, the J call TRBJ1-1; weak D call: TRBD1 (6 bases). The germline V gene encodes CDR1 SGHDT and CDR2 YYEEEE. The CDR3 spans 16 residues. V was shortened by 1 base and J by 0 bases, with 13 bases between the two germline ends. CDR3 protein: CASSLLRGLVNTEAFF. In nucleotides, the CDR3 is TGTGCCAGCAGCTTGTTGCGGGGGCTGGTGAACACTGAAGCTTTCTTT.

The J gene is TRBJ1-2, the V gene TRBV3-1, with TRBD1 as a possible D gene (6 bases). Trimming took off 0 bases at V and 4 bases at J, with 18 bases between the two ends. The germline CDR1 and CDR2 sequences are LGHDT and YNNKEL (reference sequence). The CDR3 spans 17 residues. CDR3 sequence reads: CASSQDPMDSSTYGYTF. The CDR3 bases are TGTGCCAGCAGCCAAGATCCCATGGACAGTTCGACCTATGGCTACACCTTC.

The CDR3 spells CASSTTQPGQRQETQYF. CDR3 nucleotide sequence: TGTGCCAGCTCAACCACTCAACCGGGACAGCGCCAAGAGACCCAGTACTTC. This chain joins TRBV27 and TRBJ2-5, with 7 positions matching TRBD1. Germline CDR1 is MNHEY and CDR2 is SMNVEV (reference sequence). V lost 8 bases, J lost 1 base, and 16 bases stayed unmatched. The CDR3 is 17 residues long.

This clonotype was recorded only once. The gene calls are TRBV15 and TRBJ2-7; 8 nucleotides align to TRBD2. The junction had 14 bases not matched to a gene; V was cut back by 1 base and J by 0 bases. The germline gives CDR1 LNHNV, CDR2 YYDKDF (reference sequence). This CDR3 comprises 19 residues. In DNA form, the CDR3 reads TGTGCCACCAGCAGAGGCTTAGATAGGCTTAGCGGGGACTCCTACGAGCAGTACTTC. Encoded protein: CATSRGLDRLSGDSYEQYF.

The chain carries TRBV2 and TRBJ2-2, with D unresolved. CDR1 SNHLY and CDR2 FYNNEI come from the germline V gene. CDR3 length equals 12 residues. V lost 7 bases and J 2 bases, leaving 5 bases between the germline ends. Written as DNA, the CDR3 is TGTGCCAGCAAGTCAAACACCGGGGAGCTGTTTTTT. It yields the protein CASKSNTGELFF.

This clonotype was found once. This chain's CDR3 is CASSLGDATDTQYF. In DNA form, the CDR3 reads TGTGCCAGCAGCTTGGGGGACGCAACAGATACGCAGTATTTT. The chain recombines TRBV5-6 with TRBJ2-3, with D perhaps matching TRBD1 or TRBD2 (5 bases each). Germline values: CDR1 SGHDT, CDR2 YYEEEE. With 0 bases removed from V and 3 bases from J, the gap between germline ends came to 8 bases. The CDR3 contains 14 residues.

The gene calls are TRBV27 and TRBJ2-1; no clear D. The CDR3 has 14 amino acids. The germline V gene has CDR1 MNHEY and CDR2 SMNVEV (reference sequence). Trimming removed 5 bases from V and 7 bases from J, with 15 bases in between. The CDR3 protein is CASSPRTQRNEQFF. CDR3 sequence (DNA): TGTGCCAGCAGTCCCCGAACACAGCGAAATGAGCAGTTCTTC.

The gene calls are TRBV12-3 or TRBV12-4 and TRBJ2-7; D is unresolved. The CDR3 sequence is 13 residues long. The V gene lost 3 bases and the J gene lost 5 bases, with 11 bases spanning the gap. CDR3 protein: CASSLAVGNEQYF. The CDR3 DNA sequence: TGTGCCAGCAGTTTGGCAGTGGGGAACGAGCAGTACTTC.

V usage is TRBV30 and J usage is TRBJ2-1; 7 nucleotides agree with TRBD2. J lost 8 bases, V lost 4 bases, and 14 bases had no gene match. The CDR3 covers 15 residues. The germline V gene encodes CDR1 GTSNPN and CDR2 SVGIG (reference sequence). This CDR3 is CAWKGPSKRDDEQFF. The CDR3 coding sequence is TGTGCCTGGAAGGGACCTTCAAAGCGGGATGATGAGCAGTTCTTC.

The J gene is TRBJ1-2, the V gene TRBV3-1; the D gene is possibly TRBD1 (6 bases). Trimming shortened V by 0 bases and J by 2 bases, and 7 bases separated the two germline ends. Germline V CDR1 and CDR2: LGHDT, YNNKEL (reference sequence). CDR3 length equals 14 residues. This CDR3 reads CASSQDDRNYGYTF. CDR3 DNA: TGTGCCAGCAGCCAAGATGACAGGAACTATGGCTACACCTTC.

V usage is TRBV5-1 and J usage is TRBJ2-7, with 11 nucleotides matching TRBD2. CDR1 and CDR2 (germline): SGHRS, YFSETQ. The CDR3 extends over 14 amino acids. After removal of 5 bases from V and 3 bases from J, the junction contained 4 bases not matched to a gene. The CDR3 DNA is TGCGCCAGCAGACGAACTAGCGGGAGCTACGAGCAGTACTTC. This encodes CASRRTSGSYEQYF.

The CDR3 sequence: CASMGRGRSQYF. The CDR3 nucleotides read TGTGCCAGCATGGGCAGGGGAAGGTCGCAGTACTTC. The chain is built from TRBV2 and TRBJ2-7, with D perhaps TRBD1 (6 bases). This CDR3 contains 12 residues. Germline CDR1 reads SNHLY; CDR2 reads FYNNEI. With 7 bases removed from V and 9 bases from J, the gap between germline ends came to 16 bases.

CDR3 nucleotides: TGTGCCATCTATGTCCAGGGCGAAGCTTTCTTT. This encodes CAIYVQGEAFF. The chain joins TRBV14 to TRBJ1-1; D is perhaps TRBD1 (5 bases). CDR1 and CDR2 (germline): SGHDN, FVKESK. Deletions cut 10 bases from V and 8 bases from J, with 14 bases between. This CDR3 contains 11 residues.

V and J are TRBV20-1 and TRBJ2-1, with 10 bases that match TRBD1. After removal of 6 bases from V and 2 bases from J, the junction contained 7 bases not matched to a gene. Germline CDR1 DFQATT, CDR2 SNEGSKA (reference sequence). The CDR3 is made up of 15 amino acids. CDR3 in amino acids: CSAPRQGAPYNEQFF. DNA of the CDR3: TGCAGTGCGCCTCGACAGGGGGCTCCCTACAATGAGCAGTTCTTC.

Only one count was recorded for this clonotype. This sequence joins TRBV20-1 and TRBJ2-1; D gene unclear. CDR3 size: 14 residues. The germline V gene has CDR1 DFQATT and CDR2 SNEGSKA (reference sequence). The V end lost 4 bases, the J end lost 0 bases, and 10 bases lay between the germline ends. The CDR3 region is CSATPYSSYNEQFF. CDR3 nucleotide sequence: TGCAGTGCTACTCCCTACAGCTCCTACAATGAGCAGTTCTTC.

This sequence joins TRBV4-1 and TRBJ2-7; 11 bases fit TRBD2. Germline CDR1 and CDR2: MGHRA and YSYEKL. The V segment lost 3 bases and the J segment 3 bases; nucleotides outside the gene matches: 4. This CDR3 has 15 amino acids. This chain's CDR3 is CASSQLTSGSYEQYF. CDR3 nucleotide sequence: TGCGCCAGCAGCCAGCTAACTAGCGGGAGCTACGAGCAGTACTTC.